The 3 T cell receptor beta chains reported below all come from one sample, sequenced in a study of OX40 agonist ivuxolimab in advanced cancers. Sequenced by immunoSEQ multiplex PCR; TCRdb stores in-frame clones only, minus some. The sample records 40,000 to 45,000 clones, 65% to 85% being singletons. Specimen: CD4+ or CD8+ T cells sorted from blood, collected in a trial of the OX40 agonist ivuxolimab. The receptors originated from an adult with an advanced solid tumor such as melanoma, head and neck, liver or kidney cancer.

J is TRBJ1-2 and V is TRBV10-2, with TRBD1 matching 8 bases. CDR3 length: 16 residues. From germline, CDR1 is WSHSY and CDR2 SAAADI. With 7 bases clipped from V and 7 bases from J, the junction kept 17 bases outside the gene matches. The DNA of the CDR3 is TGCGCCAGCACCAGTCAGGGGGCGGTGGGTGCCCTTGGCTACACCTTC. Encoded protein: CASTSQGAVGALGYTF.

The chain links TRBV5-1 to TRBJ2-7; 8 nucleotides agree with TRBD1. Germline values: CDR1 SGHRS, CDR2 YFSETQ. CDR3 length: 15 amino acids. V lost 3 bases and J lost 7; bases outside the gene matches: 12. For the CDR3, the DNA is TGCGCCAGCAGCTCCGGAGGGCAGGGGGCGCGAGAGCAGTACTTC. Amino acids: CASSSGGQGAREQYF.

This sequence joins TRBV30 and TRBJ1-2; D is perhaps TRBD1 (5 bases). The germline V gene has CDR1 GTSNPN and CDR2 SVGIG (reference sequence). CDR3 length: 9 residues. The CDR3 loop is CAGGYGYTF. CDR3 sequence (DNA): TGTGCTGGGGGATATGGCTACACCTTC. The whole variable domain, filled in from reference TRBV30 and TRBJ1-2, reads SQTIHQWPATLVQPVGSPLSLECTVEGTSNPNLYWYRQAAGRGLQLLFYSVGIGQISSEVPQNLSASRPQDRQFILSSKKLLLSDSGFYLCAGGYGYTFGSGTRLTVV.